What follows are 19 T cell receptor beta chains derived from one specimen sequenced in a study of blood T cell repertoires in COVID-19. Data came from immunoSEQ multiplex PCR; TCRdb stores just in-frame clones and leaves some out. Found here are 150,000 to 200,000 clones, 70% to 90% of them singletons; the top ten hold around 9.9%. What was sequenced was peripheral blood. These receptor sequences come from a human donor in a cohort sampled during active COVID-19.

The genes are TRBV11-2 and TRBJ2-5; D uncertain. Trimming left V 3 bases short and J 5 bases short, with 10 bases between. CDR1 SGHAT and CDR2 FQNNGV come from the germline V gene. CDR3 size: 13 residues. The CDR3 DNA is TGTGCCAGCAGCTTGTCCCCACGGGAGACCCAGTACTTC. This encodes CASSLSPRETQYF.

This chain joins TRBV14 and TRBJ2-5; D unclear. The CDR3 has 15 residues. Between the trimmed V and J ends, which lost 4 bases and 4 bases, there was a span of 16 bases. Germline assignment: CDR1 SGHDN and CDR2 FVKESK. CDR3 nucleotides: TGTGCCAGCAGCCTTAGCCAGTTGAGGCGAGAGACCCAGTACTTC. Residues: CASSLSQLRRETQYF.

The CDR3 sequence: CASSGPPRGEKLFF. The CDR3 DNA follows: TGTGCCAGCAGCGGGCCCCCACGTGGAGAAAAACTGTTTTTT. The chain is built from TRBV7-2 and TRBJ1-4; D is ambiguous. Trimming shortened V by 5 bases and J by 8 bases, and 15 bases separated the two germline ends. The CDR3 sequence is 14 residues long. Germline CDR1 and CDR2: SGHTA and FQGNSA.

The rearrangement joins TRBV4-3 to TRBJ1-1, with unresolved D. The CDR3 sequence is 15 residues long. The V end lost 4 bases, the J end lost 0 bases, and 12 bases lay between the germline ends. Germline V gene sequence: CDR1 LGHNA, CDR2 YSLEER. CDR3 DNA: TGCGCCAGCAGCCTCACAATTTCGATGAACACTGAAGCTTTCTTT. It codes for CASSLTISMNTEAFF.

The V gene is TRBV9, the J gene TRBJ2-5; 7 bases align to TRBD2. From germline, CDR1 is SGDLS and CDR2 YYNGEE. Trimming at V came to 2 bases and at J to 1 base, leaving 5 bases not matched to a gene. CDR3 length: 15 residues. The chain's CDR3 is CASSVSGTTQETQYF. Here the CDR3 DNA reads TGTGCCAGCAGCGTTTCAGGGACTACCCAAGAGACCCAGTACTTC.

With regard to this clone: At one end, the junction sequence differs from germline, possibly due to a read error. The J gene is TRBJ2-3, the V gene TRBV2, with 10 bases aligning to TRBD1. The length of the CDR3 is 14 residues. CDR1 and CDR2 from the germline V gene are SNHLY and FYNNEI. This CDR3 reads CASSRDRGTDTQYF. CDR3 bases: TGTGCCAGCAGTCGGGACAGGGGCACGGATACGCAGTATTTT.

CDR3: CAISESKRTGANEKLFF. The CDR3 region has the DNA TGTGCCATCAGTGAGTCGAAGAGGACAGGGGCTAATGAAAAACTGTTTTTT. The gene calls are TRBV10-3 and TRBJ1-4; 9 positions agree with TRBD1. CDR3 length: 17 amino acids. V trimming: 0 bases; J trimming: 3 bases; junction bases outside the gene matches: 5. Germline CDR1 reads ENHRY; CDR2 reads SYGVKD.

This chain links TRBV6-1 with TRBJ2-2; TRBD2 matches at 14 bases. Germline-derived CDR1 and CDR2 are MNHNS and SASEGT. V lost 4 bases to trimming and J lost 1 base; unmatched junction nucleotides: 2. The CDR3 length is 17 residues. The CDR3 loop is CASSGTSGGMNTGELFF. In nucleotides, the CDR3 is TGTGCCAGCAGTGGGACTAGCGGGGGGATGAACACCGGGGAGCTGTTTTTT.

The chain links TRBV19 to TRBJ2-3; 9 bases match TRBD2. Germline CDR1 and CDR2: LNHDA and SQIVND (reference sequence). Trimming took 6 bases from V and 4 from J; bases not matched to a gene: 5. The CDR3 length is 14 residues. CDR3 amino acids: CASRVAGVADTQYF. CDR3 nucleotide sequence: TGTGCCAGTAGGGTAGCGGGAGTGGCAGATACGCAGTATTTT.

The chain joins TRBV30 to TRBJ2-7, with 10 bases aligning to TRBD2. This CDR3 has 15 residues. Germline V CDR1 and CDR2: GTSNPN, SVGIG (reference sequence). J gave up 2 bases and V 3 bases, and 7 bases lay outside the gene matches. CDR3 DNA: TGTGCCTGGAGGCCCCGGACTAGCGGAACCTACGAGCAGTACTTC. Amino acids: CAWRPRTSGTYEQYF. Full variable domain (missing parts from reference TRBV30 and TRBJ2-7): SQTIHQWPATLVQPVGSPLSLECTVEGTSNPNLYWYRQAAGRGLQLLFYSVGIGQISSEVPQNLSASRPQDRQFILSSKKLLLSDSGFYLCAWRPRTSGTYEQYFGPGTRLTVT.

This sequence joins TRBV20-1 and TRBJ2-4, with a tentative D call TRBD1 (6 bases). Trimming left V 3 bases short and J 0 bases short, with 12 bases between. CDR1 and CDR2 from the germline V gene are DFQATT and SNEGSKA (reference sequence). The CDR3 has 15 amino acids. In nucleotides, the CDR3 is TGCAGTGCTAGTAAGTGGGACAAAGCCAAAAACATTCAGTACTTC. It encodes CSASKWDKAKNIQYF.

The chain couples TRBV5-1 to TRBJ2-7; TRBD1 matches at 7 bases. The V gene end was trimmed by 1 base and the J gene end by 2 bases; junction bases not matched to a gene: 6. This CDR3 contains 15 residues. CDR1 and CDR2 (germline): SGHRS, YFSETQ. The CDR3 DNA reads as TGCGCCAGCAGCTTGCGGTGGGACAGAACCTACGAGCAGTACTTC. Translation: CASSLRWDRTYEQYF.

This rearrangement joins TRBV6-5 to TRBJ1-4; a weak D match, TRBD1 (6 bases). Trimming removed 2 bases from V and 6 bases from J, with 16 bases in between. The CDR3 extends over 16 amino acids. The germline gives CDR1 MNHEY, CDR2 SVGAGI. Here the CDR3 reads CASSYLGTPSDEKLFF. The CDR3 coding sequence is TGTGCCAGCAGTTACCTCGGGACACCCTCCGATGAAAAACTGTTTTTT.

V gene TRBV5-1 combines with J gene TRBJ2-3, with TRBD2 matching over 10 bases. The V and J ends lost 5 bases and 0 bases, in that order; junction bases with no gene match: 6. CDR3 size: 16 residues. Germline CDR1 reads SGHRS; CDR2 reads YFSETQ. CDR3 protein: CASSSDSGRSTDTQYF. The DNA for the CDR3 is TGCGCCAGCAGTAGCGATAGCGGGAGGAGCACAGATACGCAGTATTTT.

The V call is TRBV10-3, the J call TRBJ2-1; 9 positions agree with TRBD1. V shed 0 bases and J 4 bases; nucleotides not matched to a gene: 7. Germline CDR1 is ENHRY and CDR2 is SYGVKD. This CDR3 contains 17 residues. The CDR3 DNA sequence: TGTGCCATCAGTGAGTCGATCTTGGACAGGGGATACAATGAGCAGTTCTTC. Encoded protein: CAISESILDRGYNEQFF.

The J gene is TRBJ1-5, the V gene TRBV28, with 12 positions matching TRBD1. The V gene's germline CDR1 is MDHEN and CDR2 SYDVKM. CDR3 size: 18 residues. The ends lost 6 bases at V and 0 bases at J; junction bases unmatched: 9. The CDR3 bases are TGTGCCAGCAGAGCGGGACAGGGGGCCCAGTATAGCAATCAGCCCCAGCATTTT. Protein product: CASRAGQGAQYSNQPQHF.

The CDR3 DNA reads TGTGCCAGCAGTGAAAACTACCCGGTTGGGGAGCTGTTTTTT. The encoded protein is CASSENYPVGELFF. J is TRBJ2-2 and V is TRBV6-4; D is unclear. The V end was cut by 3 bases, the J end by 8 bases, with 13 bases between. The germline CDR1 and CDR2 sequences are MRHNA and SNTAGT. The CDR3 loop spans 14 amino acids.

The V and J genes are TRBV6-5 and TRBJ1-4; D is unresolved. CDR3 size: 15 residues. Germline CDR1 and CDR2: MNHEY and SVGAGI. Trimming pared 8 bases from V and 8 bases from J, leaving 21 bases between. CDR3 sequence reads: CASSPSFAGSEKLFF. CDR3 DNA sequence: TGTGCCAGCTCCCCGAGTTTTGCAGGATCCGAAAAACTGTTTTTT.

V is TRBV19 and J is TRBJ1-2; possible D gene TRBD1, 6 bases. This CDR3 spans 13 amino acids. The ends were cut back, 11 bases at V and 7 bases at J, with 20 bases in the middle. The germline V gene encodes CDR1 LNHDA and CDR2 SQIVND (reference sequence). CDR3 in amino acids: CAAAGRGGFGYTF. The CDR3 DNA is TGTGCCGCGGCCGGCAGGGGCGGTTTTGGCTACACCTTC.